This T cell receptor (beta chain) was identified in a study of Ad26.COV2.S vaccination and SARS-CoV-2 variants. This sample's treatment: 19 received Ad26.COV2.S at low or high dose, single or two shots; several received placebo; per-sample allocation not given. Samples analyzed were those drawn on day 63 after the first vaccine or placebo injection. The trim removed 6 bases at V and 3 bases at J, leaving 4 bases unmatched. The CDR3 runs 15 residues. Per germline, CDR1 SNHLY and CDR2 FYNNEI. Profiled with immunoSEQ multiplex PCR; TCRdb holds only in-frame clones, not every one. There are around 300,000 clones in the sample; roughly 90% occur only once, and around 5.5% lies in the top ten.

This rearrangement joins TRBV2 to TRBJ2-3; the match to TRBD2 covers 12 bases. This TCR was sampled from a person between 18 and 59 years old who received the Ad26.COV2.S COVID-19 vaccine or a placebo. Sequencing was performed on peripheral blood, taken in a trial of Ad26.COV2.S vaccine versus placebo. CDR3 amino acids: CASRPTSGGTDTQYF. CDR3 nucleotides: TGTGCCAGCAGGCCGACTAGCGGGGGTACAGATACGCAGTATTTT.